These T cell receptor beta chains were read from a single sample in a study of CD8 T cells in Susac syndrome. Using its own MiXCR run on the immunoSEQ multiplex PCR reads, TCRdb lists one record per CDR3 protein. The sample yields approximately 140,000 distinct CDR3 sequences, 75% to 90% seen once. The specimen sequenced was CD8+ T cells from PBMCs. Receptors originate from a human donor with multiple sclerosis. The CDR3 runs from the conserved cysteine through the conserved F or W. The order of the fields is D gene, J gene, V gene, clone size, CDR3 protein, CDR3 DNA. D genes are given only for firm matches. Clone size is stated in some rows and not others, as once, few, many or a class when expanded.

d_gene: TRBD2; j_gene: TRBJ2-5; v_gene: TRBV7-8; abundance: NA; CDR3aa: CASSQILAVGAQETQYF; CDR3nt: TGTGCCAGCAGCCAAATACTAGCGGTCGGGGCGCAAGAGACCCAGTACTTC
d_gene: NA; j_gene: TRBJ2-2; v_gene: TRBV7-9; abundance: NA; CDR3aa: CASSPRVAGELFF; CDR3nt: TGTGCCAGCAGCCCCAGGGTGGCCGGGGAGCTGTTTTTT
d_gene: TRBD2; j_gene: TRBJ2-1; v_gene: TRBV5-1; abundance: NA; CDR3aa: CASRPTSGEQFF; CDR3nt: TGCGCCAGCAGACCCACTAGCGGTGAGCAGTTCTTC
d_gene: NA; j_gene: TRBJ2-3; v_gene: TRBV15; abundance: NA; CDR3aa: CAASLLRGITDTQYF; CDR3nt: TGTGCCGCCAGCCTACTCAGGGGAATCACAGATACGCAGTATTTT
d_gene: NA; j_gene: TRBJ1-2; v_gene: TRBV5-6; abundance: NA; CDR3aa: CASSPQAGGYTF; CDR3nt: TGTGCCAGCAGCCCGCAGGCTGGGGGCTACACCTTC
d_gene: NA; j_gene: TRBJ2-5; v_gene: TRBV10-3; abundance: NA; CDR3aa: CAARDSTMETQYF; CDR3nt: TGTGCCGCGCGGGACAGTACAATGGAGACCCAGTACTTC
d_gene: TRBD1; j_gene: TRBJ2-3; v_gene: TRBV13; abundance: few; CDR3aa: CASSSGQESQDTQYF; CDR3nt: TGTGCCAGCAGCTCAGGACAGGAATCCCAAGATACGCAGTATTTT
d_gene: NA; j_gene: TRBJ1-2; v_gene: TRBV27; abundance: NA; CDR3aa: CASRMTALYGYTF; CDR3nt: TGTGCCAGCAGGATGACAGCCCTCTATGGCTACACCTTC
d_gene: NA; j_gene: TRBJ1-1; v_gene: TRBV12-3/TRBV12-4; abundance: NA; CDR3aa: CASRTRTGMNTEAFF; CDR3nt: TGTGCCAGCCGAACCCGCACAGGGATGAACACTGAAGCTTTCTTT
d_gene: NA; j_gene: TRBJ1-5; v_gene: TRBV6-5; abundance: NA; CDR3aa: CASSYSSGAGQPQHF; CDR3nt: TGTGCCAGCAGTTACTCGAGCGGGGCAGGTCAGCCCCAGCATTTT
d_gene: NA; j_gene: TRBJ1-4; v_gene: TRBV4-2; abundance: NA; CDR3aa: CASSQDRAVKEKLFF; CDR3nt: TGTGCCAGCAGCCAAGACAGGGCGGTAAAAGAAAAACTGTTTTTT
d_gene: NA; j_gene: TRBJ2-3; v_gene: TRBV28; abundance: NA; CDR3aa: CASSLGLSSTDTQYF; CDR3nt: TGTGCCAGCAGTTTGGGACTTTCAAGCACAGATACGCAGTATTTT
d_gene: NA; j_gene: TRBJ1-2; v_gene: TRBV4-1; abundance: few; CDR3aa: CASSPATGLDFYGYTF; CDR3nt: TGCGCCAGCAGCCCAGCCACAGGCCTGGATTTCTATGGCTACACCTTC
d_gene: TRBD2; j_gene: TRBJ2-7; v_gene: TRBV27; abundance: few; CDR3aa: CASSLGSGGPYLREQYF; CDR3nt: TGTGCCAGCAGTTTAGGGAGCGGGGGGCCCTACCTACGCGAGCAGTACTTC
d_gene: NA; j_gene: TRBJ2-1; v_gene: TRBV7-8; abundance: NA; CDR3aa: CASSPVPSDNEQFF; CDR3nt: TGTGCCAGCAGCCCAGTTCCGAGCGACAATGAGCAGTTCTTC
d_gene: NA; j_gene: TRBJ2-7; v_gene: TRBV7-9; abundance: NA; CDR3aa: CASSLNGLYEQYF; CDR3nt: TGTGCCAGCAGCTTAAATGGTCTCTACGAGCAGTACTTC
d_gene: TRBD1; j_gene: TRBJ2-7; v_gene: TRBV30; abundance: NA; CDR3aa: CAWSWTGREQYF; CDR3nt: TGTGCCTGGAGTTGGACAGGGCGCGAGCAGTACTTC
d_gene: TRBD2; j_gene: TRBJ2-2; v_gene: TRBV20-1; abundance: NA; CDR3aa: CSARPSHPGGPSVYTGELFF; CDR3nt: TGCAGTGCTAGGCCCTCTCATCCGGGAGGGCCTTCTGTCTATACCGGGGAGCTGTTTTTT
d_gene: TRBD2; j_gene: TRBJ2-1; v_gene: TRBV4-1; abundance: NA; CDR3aa: CASSQDPLAGRYEQFF; CDR3nt: TGCGCCAGCAGCCAAGATCCCCTAGCGGGGAGGTATGAGCAGTTCTTC
d_gene: TRBD2; j_gene: TRBJ2-5; v_gene: TRBV24-1; abundance: NA; CDR3aa: CATSEHPGLPYQETQYF; CDR3nt: TGTGCCACCAGTGAGCACCCGGGACTACCGTACCAAGAGACCCAGTACTTC
d_gene: NA; j_gene: TRBJ2-7; v_gene: TRBV4-1; abundance: NA; CDR3aa: CASSLSSGVEGRTYEQYF; CDR3nt: TGCGCCAGCAGCCTCTCATCAGGGGTGGAGGGGCGCACGTACGAGCAGTACTTC
d_gene: TRBD1; j_gene: TRBJ2-1; v_gene: TRBV29-1; abundance: once; CDR3aa: CSVEDLGQGFDGEQFF; CDR3nt: TGCAGCGTTGAAGATCTGGGACAGGGTTTTGATGGTGAGCAGTTCTTC
d_gene: NA; j_gene: TRBJ1-1; v_gene: TRBV19; abundance: NA; CDR3aa: CASSIGGGNTEAFF; CDR3nt: TGTGCCAGTAGTATTGGGGGAGGTAACACTGAAGCTTTCTTT
d_gene: TRBD1; j_gene: TRBJ2-1; v_gene: TRBV6-5; abundance: few; CDR3aa: CASSYFGQGSDEQFF; CDR3nt: TGTGCCAGCAGTTACTTTGGACAGGGGTCCGATGAGCAGTTCTTC
d_gene: NA; j_gene: TRBJ1-2; v_gene: TRBV27; abundance: NA; CDR3aa: CASSLSGVGYTF; CDR3nt: TGTGCCAGCAGTTTATCCGGGGTGGGCTACACCTTC
d_gene: NA; j_gene: TRBJ2-5; v_gene: TRBV27; abundance: NA; CDR3aa: CASSSRDPAPETQYF; CDR3nt: TGTGCCAGCAGTTCCCGGGACCCCGCGCCCGAGACCCAGTACTTC
d_gene: TRBD1; j_gene: TRBJ1-1; v_gene: TRBV10-3; abundance: NA; CDR3aa: CAISESTDRGLDTEAFF; CDR3nt: TGTGCCATCAGTGAGTCGACGGACAGGGGATTGGACACTGAAGCTTTCTTT
d_gene: NA; j_gene: TRBJ2-3; v_gene: TRBV27; abundance: few; CDR3aa: CASSSRGSTDTQYF; CDR3nt: TGTGCCAGCAGTTCCAGGGGAAGCACAGATACGCAGTATTTT
d_gene: TRBD2; j_gene: TRBJ2-1; v_gene: TRBV19; abundance: NA; CDR3aa: CASSIDLETSRANEQFF; CDR3nt: TGTGCCAGTAGTATAGATCTGGAGACTAGCAGGGCCAATGAGCAGTTCTTC
d_gene: NA; j_gene: TRBJ1-5; v_gene: TRBV6-5; abundance: few; CDR3aa: CASSYSAGMSQPQHF; CDR3nt: TGTGCCAGCAGTTACTCAGCAGGGATGAGTCAGCCCCAGCATTTT
d_gene: TRBD2; j_gene: TRBJ2-1; v_gene: TRBV9; abundance: NA; CDR3aa: CASSPFSGSLYEQFF; CDR3nt: TGTGCCAGCAGCCCCTTTAGCGGGAGTTTGTATGAGCAGTTCTTC
d_gene: TRBD2; j_gene: TRBJ2-1; v_gene: TRBV4-2; abundance: few; CDR3aa: CASSHGGSGANEQFF; CDR3nt: TGTGCCAGCAGCCACGGCGGGAGTGGGGCCAATGAGCAGTTCTTC
d_gene: NA; j_gene: TRBJ2-5; v_gene: TRBV4-2; abundance: NA; CDR3aa: CASSQGQTQYF; CDR3nt: TGTGCCAGCAGCCAAGGGCAGACCCAGTACTTC
d_gene: TRBD1; j_gene: TRBJ2-2; v_gene: TRBV28; abundance: NA; CDR3aa: CASSQGQGSTGELFF; CDR3nt: TGTGCCAGCAGTCAGGGACAGGGTAGCACCGGGGAGCTGTTTTTT
d_gene: NA; j_gene: TRBJ2-7; v_gene: TRBV5-4; abundance: NA; CDR3aa: CASSPLLGPEAEQYF; CDR3nt: TGTGCCAGCAGCCCCCTTTTGGGGCCCGAGGCCGAGCAGTACTTC
d_gene: NA; j_gene: TRBJ1-2; v_gene: TRBV6-1; abundance: few; CDR3aa: CASSSGTEVYGYTF; CDR3nt: TGTGCCAGCAGTTCCGGGACGGAAGTCTATGGCTACACCTTC
d_gene: TRBD2; j_gene: TRBJ2-1; v_gene: TRBV6-2/TRBV6-3; abundance: once; CDR3aa: CASSYFIGLAAFSSYNEQFF; CDR3nt: TGTGCCAGCAGTTACTTCATCGGACTAGCGGCTTTCAGCTCCTACAATGAGCAGTTCTTC
d_gene: TRBD2; j_gene: TRBJ2-3; v_gene: TRBV12-3/TRBV12-4; abundance: once; CDR3aa: CASSLVGEGTTDTQYF; CDR3nt: TGTGCCAGCAGTTTAGTAGGGGAGGGGACGACAGATACGCAGTATTTT
d_gene: TRBD2; j_gene: TRBJ2-3; v_gene: TRBV5-8; abundance: NA; CDR3aa: CASSFNLRGEGTDTQYF; CDR3nt: TGTGCCAGCAGCTTTAACCTTCGGGGGGAAGGGACAGATACGCAGTATTTT
d_gene: NA; j_gene: TRBJ1-3; v_gene: TRBV15; abundance: NA; CDR3aa: CATSRDMTSGNTIYF; CDR3nt: TGTGCCACCAGCAGAGATATGACCTCTGGAAACACCATATATTTT
d_gene: NA; j_gene: TRBJ2-1; v_gene: TRBV5-8; abundance: NA; CDR3aa: CASSLFEGNEQFF; CDR3nt: TGTGCCAGCAGCTTGTTTGAGGGGAATGAGCAGTTCTTC
d_gene: NA; j_gene: TRBJ1-4; v_gene: TRBV30; abundance: NA; CDR3aa: CAWSESGTSEKLFF; CDR3nt: TGTGCCTGGAGTGAATCCGGGACTAGTGAAAAACTGTTTTTT
d_gene: TRBD1; j_gene: TRBJ2-2; v_gene: TRBV28; abundance: NA; CDR3aa: CASSRGQGFTGELFF; CDR3nt: TGTGCCAGCAGTAGAGGACAGGGGTTCACCGGGGAGCTGTTTTTT
d_gene: NA; j_gene: TRBJ1-1; v_gene: TRBV19; abundance: NA; CDR3aa: CASSIDFGGTEAFF; CDR3nt: TGTGCCAGTAGTATAGATTTTGGGGGGACTGAAGCTTTCTTT
d_gene: TRBD2; j_gene: TRBJ2-4; v_gene: TRBV27; abundance: NA; CDR3aa: CASSLGGGKAGGLSKNIQYF; CDR3nt: TGTGCCAGCAGTTTGGGGGGGGGAAAAGCGGGAGGCCTCTCCAAAAACATTCAGTACTTC
d_gene: TRBD1; j_gene: TRBJ2-1; v_gene: TRBV6-2/TRBV6-3; abundance: NA; CDR3aa: CASSYSIQGPRSSYNEQFF; CDR3nt: TGTGCCAGCAGTTACTCGATACAGGGGCCGAGGAGCTCCTACAATGAGCAGTTCTTC
d_gene: NA; j_gene: TRBJ1-5; v_gene: TRBV27; abundance: NA; CDR3aa: CASSLQGGNQPQHF; CDR3nt: TGTGCCAGCAGTTTACAGGGAGGCAATCAGCCCCAGCATTTT
d_gene: NA; j_gene: TRBJ2-1; v_gene: TRBV5-5; abundance: NA; CDR3aa: CASSFWSPEDNEQFF; CDR3nt: TGTGCCAGCAGCTTCTGGTCTCCCGAGGACAATGAGCAGTTCTTC
d_gene: NA; j_gene: TRBJ2-2; v_gene: TRBV7-9; abundance: NA; CDR3aa: CASSLSPDSSWELFF; CDR3nt: TGTGCCAGCAGCTTATCGCCGGACTCAAGCTGGGAGCTGTTTTTT
d_gene: NA; j_gene: TRBJ1-2; v_gene: TRBV24-1; abundance: NA; CDR3aa: CATSHSGGSNYGYTF; CDR3nt: TGTGCCACCAGCCACTCCGGGGGATCAAACTATGGCTACACCTTC
d_gene: NA; j_gene: TRBJ2-1; v_gene: TRBV18; abundance: NA; CDR3aa: CASSPPVEGAYEQFF; CDR3nt: TGTGCCAGCTCACCACCGGTGGAGGGGGCATATGAGCAGTTCTTC
d_gene: TRBD1; j_gene: TRBJ1-5; v_gene: TRBV4-3; abundance: NA; CDR3aa: CASSQVELDRGNQPQHF; CDR3nt: TGCGCCAGCAGCCAAGTGGAACTCGACAGGGGCAATCAGCCCCAGCATTTT
d_gene: NA; j_gene: TRBJ2-1; v_gene: TRBV20-1; abundance: once; CDR3aa: CSAYLRTYNEQFF; CDR3nt: TGCAGTGCGTATTTGCGGACGTACAATGAGCAGTTCTTC